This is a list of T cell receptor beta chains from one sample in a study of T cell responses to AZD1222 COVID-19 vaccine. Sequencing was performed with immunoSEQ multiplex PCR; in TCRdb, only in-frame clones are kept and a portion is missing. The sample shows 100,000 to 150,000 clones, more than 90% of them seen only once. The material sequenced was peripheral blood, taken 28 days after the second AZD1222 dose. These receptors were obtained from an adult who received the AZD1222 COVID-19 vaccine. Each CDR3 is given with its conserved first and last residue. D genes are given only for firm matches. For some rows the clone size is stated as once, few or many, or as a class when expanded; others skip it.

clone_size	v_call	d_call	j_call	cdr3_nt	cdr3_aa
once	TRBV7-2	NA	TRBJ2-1	TGTGCCAGCAGCCGCCTGGGCAATGAGCAGTTCTTC	CASSRLGNEQFF
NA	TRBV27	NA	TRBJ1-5	TGTGCCAGCAGTTTACAGGGCAATCAGCCCCAGCATTTT	CASSLQGNQPQHF
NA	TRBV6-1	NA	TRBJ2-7	TGTGCCAGCAGTGAATCGCCCGTACCCGAGTACGAGCAGTACTTC	CASSESPVPEYEQYF
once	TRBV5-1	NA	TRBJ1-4	TGCGCCAGGGCGAGCGCCTACGAAAAACTGTTTTTT	CARASAYEKLFF
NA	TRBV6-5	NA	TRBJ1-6	TGTGCCAGCAGTTACTCGACGGGCATAATCTCACCCCTCCACTTT	CASSYSTGIISPLHF
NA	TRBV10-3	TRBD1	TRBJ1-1	TGTGCCATCAGCGCCGACAGGGGGCGAGGCACTGAAGCTTTCTTT	CAISADRGRGTEAFF
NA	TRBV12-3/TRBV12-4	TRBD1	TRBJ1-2	TGTGCCAGCAGTTCAGGGGGTGGCTACACCTTC	CASSSGGGYTF
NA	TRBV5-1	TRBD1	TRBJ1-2	TGCGCCAGCAGCGCCCGAGGGGGCACTGGCTACACCTTC	CASSARGGTGYTF
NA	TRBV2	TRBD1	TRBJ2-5	TGTGCCAGCAGTGGGGGCAGGGGGCGCCAAGAGACCCAGTACTTC	CASSGGRGRQETQYF
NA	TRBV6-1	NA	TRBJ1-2	TGTGCCAGCAGTCAAGCCGGGACCATTAACTATGGCTACACCTTC	CASSQAGTINYGYTF
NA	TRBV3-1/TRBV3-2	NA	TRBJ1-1	TGTGCCAGCAGAGCCCTGGGGACTGAAGCTTTCTTT	CASRALGTEAFF
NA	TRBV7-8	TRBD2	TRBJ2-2	TGTGCCAGCAGGCTAGCGGGGTCGGGTACCGGGGAGCTGTTTTTT	CASRLAGSGTGELFF
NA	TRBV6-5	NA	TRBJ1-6	TGTGCCAGCAGTTACGGGGGGCAGGGCTATAATTCACCCCTCCACTTT	CASSYGGQGYNSPLHF
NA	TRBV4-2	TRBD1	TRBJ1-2	TGTGCCAGCAGCCAGGGGGCGGGACAGCCGGGCTACACCTTC	CASSQGAGQPGYTF
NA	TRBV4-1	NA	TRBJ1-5	TGCGCCAGCAGCCAAGAGTCCCAGGGGAGACAGCCCCAGCATTTT	CASSQESQGRQPQHF
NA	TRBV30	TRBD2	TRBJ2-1	TGTGCCTGGTTAGCGGGGGGCCGGGGTGAGCAGTTCTTC	CAWLAGGRGEQFF
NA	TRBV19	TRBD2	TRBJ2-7	TGTGCCACCATAGATAGGACTAGCGGGACCTACGAGCAGTACTTC	CATIDRTSGTYEQYF
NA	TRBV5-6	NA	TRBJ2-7	TGTGCCAGCAGCTTGGCCCCTGAAACCTACGAGCAGTACTTC	CASSLAPETYEQYF
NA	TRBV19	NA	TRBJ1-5	TGTGCCAGTAGGACTCTGGAATCCAATCAGCCCCAGCATTTT	CASRTLESNQPQHF
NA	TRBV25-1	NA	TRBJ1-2	TGTGCCAGCAGTGTCACGGCAGGGAGTCGCTATGGCTACACCTTC	CASSVTAGSRYGYTF
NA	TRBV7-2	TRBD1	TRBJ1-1	TGTGCCAGCAGCTTAAAGGGGGCAAGAACTGAAGCTTTCTTT	CASSLKGARTEAFF
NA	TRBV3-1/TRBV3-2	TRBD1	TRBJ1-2	TGTGCCAGCAGCCAAACTCGACAGGGGGCAGGGGGCTACACCTTC	CASSQTRQGAGGYTF
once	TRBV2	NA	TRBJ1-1	TGTGCCAGCACCCCGTTGGGGGCGCGAAATGAAGCTTTCTTT	CASTPLGARNEAFF
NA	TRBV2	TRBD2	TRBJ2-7	TGTGCCAGCCGCCCTAGCGGGGTGCGCCACGAGCAGTACTTC	CASRPSGVRHEQYF
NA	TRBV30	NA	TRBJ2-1	TGTGCCTGGGAAGTGGGGGCGAACTCTCGGCAGTTCTTC	CAWEVGANSRQFF
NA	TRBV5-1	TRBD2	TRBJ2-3	TGCGCCAGCAGCTTACTAGCGGGGGAGAGCACAGATACGCAGTATTTT	CASSLLAGESTDTQYF
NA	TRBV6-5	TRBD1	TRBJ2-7	TGTGCCAGCAGACCCGACAGGGGTCATTACGAGCAGTACTTC	CASRPDRGHYEQYF
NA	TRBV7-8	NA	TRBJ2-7	TGTGCCAGCAGCTTAGCGGTGGAGACCTCCTACGAGCAGTACTTC	CASSLAVETSYEQYF
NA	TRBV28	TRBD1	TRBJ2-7	TGTGCCAGCAGTTTAACCTTCCTTAACAGGGGGGAATCCTACGAGCAGTACTTC	CASSLTFLNRGESYEQYF
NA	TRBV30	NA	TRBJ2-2	TGTGCCTGGAGTGCCGATCGATACACCGGGGAGCTGTTTTTT	CAWSADRYTGELFF
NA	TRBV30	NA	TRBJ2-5	TGTGCCTGGAGTCTCCTCCCCGGAGATCAAGAGACCCAGTACTTC	CAWSLLPGDQETQYF
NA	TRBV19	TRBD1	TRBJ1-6	TGTGCCAGTAGTCCCCGGGACAGGGATCGTTCACCCCTCCACTTT	CASSPRDRDRSPLHF
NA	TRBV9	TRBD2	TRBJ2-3	TGTGCCAGCAGCGTAGGTACTAGCGGGACCACTAGCACAGATACGCAGTATTTT	CASSVGTSGTTSTDTQYF
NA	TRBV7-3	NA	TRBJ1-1	TGTGCCAGCAGCTTAACTAGGTCGAACACTGAAGCTTTCTTT	CASSLTRSNTEAFF
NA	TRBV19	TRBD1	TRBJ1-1	TGTGCCAGTGGGGGACAGTTTATTGCTGAAGCTTTCTTT	CASGGQFIAEAFF
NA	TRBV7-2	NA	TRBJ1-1	TGTGCCAGCAGCTCCCAATGGGGGGGAATCACTGAAGCTTTCTTT	CASSSQWGGITEAFF
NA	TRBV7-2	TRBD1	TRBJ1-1	TGTGCCAGCAGCCCGGGGACAGGGCGAAGGAACACTGAAGCTTTCTTT	CASSPGTGRRNTEAFF
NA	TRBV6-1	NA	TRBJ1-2	TGTGCCAGCAGTGAAGAATCAGTTTCTCCTAACTATGGCTACACCTTC	CASSEESVSPNYGYTF
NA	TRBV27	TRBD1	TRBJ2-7	TGTGCCAGCAGTTTATTGACAGGGGGCTCCTACGAGCAGTACTTC	CASSLLTGGSYEQYF
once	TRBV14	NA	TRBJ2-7	TGTGCCAGCAGCCAAGAGGGCTGGTCCTACGAGCAGTACTTC	CASSQEGWSYEQYF
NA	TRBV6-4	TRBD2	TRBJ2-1	TGTGCCAGCAGTGAGGACGGCGGGGGTAATGAGCAGTTCTTC	CASSEDGGGNEQFF
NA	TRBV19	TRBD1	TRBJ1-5	TGTGCCAGTAGTAAAATAGGACAGGGCTGGGGTGATAGCAATCAGCCCCAGCATTTT	CASSKIGQGWGDSNQPQHF